This T cell receptor (beta chain) is from a study of cytotoxic CD8 clonotypes in ibrutinib-treated CLL. About this clone: Its antigen is undetermined.

Using immunoSEQ multiplex PCR, the repertoire was profiled, and TCRdb retains in-frame clones only, with some absent. Among around 200,000 clones, 70% were seen once, and the ten largest hold about 6.4%. Study-wide results and limits: Rising at ibrutinib response, clonality subsequently fell back toward baseline at progression. Progressing and sustained-remission patients had different sampling times.

With 3 bases clipped from V and 6 bases from J, the junction kept 9 bases outside the gene matches. Per the germline V gene, CDR1 is SGHTA and CDR2 is FQGNSA. The CDR3 covers 15 residues. This receptor was taken from a human donor with chronic lymphocytic leukemia. The sample consisted of PBMCs, taken after 12 months of ibrutinib treatment. This chain connects TRBV7-2 to TRBJ1-2, with 8 bases matching TRBD1. The CDR3 nucleotides are TGTGCCAGCAGCTTGACAGGGGTTAGCTTCGATGGCTACACCTTC. The encoded protein is CASSLTGVSFDGYTF.